Following are 29 T cell receptor beta chains from one sample sequenced in a study of cytomegalovirus exposure and HLA in healthy donors. The study ran its PCR with 60 Vbeta and 13 Jbeta primers. Libraries were prepared by immunoSEQ multiplex PCR; TCRdb keeps only in-frame clonotypes and omits some of them. This table has about 100,000 clones, 79% appearing once. Input material: PBMCs. The receptors shown here come from a woman in her 40s in good health and CMV-seronegative.

The chain uses TRBV4-3 and TRBJ2-1; weak D call: TRBD1 (6 bases). This CDR3 has 16 amino acids. Trimming removed 0 bases from V and 2 bases from J, with 11 bases in between. Germline V gene sequence: CDR1 LGHNA, CDR2 YSLEER. The CDR3 region has the DNA TGCGCCAGCAGCCAAGATAGAGGGGGAGCCTACAATGAGCAGTTCTTC. Protein: CASSQDRGGAYNEQFF.

V usage is TRBV23-1 and J usage is TRBJ2-5, with TRBD1 identical over 8 bases. TRBV23-1 is recorded as an ORF, its role being uncertain. The CDR3 spans 16 residues. V was pared by 6 bases and J by 4 bases, with 13 bases of the junction left unmatched. As DNA, the CDR3 is TGCGCCAGCAGCTCCGGACAGGGCCTATCAAGAGAGACCCAGTACTTC. Its translation is CASSSGQGLSRETQYF.

The chain combines TRBV27 with TRBJ2-2, with D possibly being TRBD1 (7 bases). CDR1 MNHEY and CDR2 SMNVEV come from the germline V gene (reference sequence). V was cut by 5 bases and J by 4 bases, with 14 bases left in between. The CDR3 runs 15 residues. The CDR3 spells CASSAGPGGTGELFF. CDR3 in DNA: TGTGCCAGCAGTGCGGGGCCAGGGGGCACCGGGGAGCTGTTTTTT.

The chain couples TRBV6-1 to TRBJ2-7, with 7 bases that match TRBD1. J gave up 0 bases and V 0 bases, and 2 bases lay outside the gene matches. The CDR3 length is 15 residues. From germline, CDR1 is MNHNS and CDR2 SASEGT. This chain's CDR3 is CASSEAAGGSYEQYF. In DNA, the CDR3 is TGTGCCAGCAGTGAAGCGGCAGGGGGCTCCTACGAGCAGTACTTC.

The chain carries TRBV6-6 and TRBJ2-7, with D possibly TRBD1 on 5 matching bases. Germline loops: CDR1 MNHNY, CDR2 SVGAGI (reference sequence). The CDR3 consists of 12 residues. Deletions cut 5 bases from V and 7 bases from J, with 12 bases between. CDR3 residues: CASSKSGQEQYF. Here the CDR3 DNA reads TGTGCCAGCAGTAAGTCAGGGCAGGAGCAGTACTTC.

The chain links TRBV5-1 to TRBJ1-4, with D maybe TRBD1 (6 bases). The CDR3 extends over 15 amino acids. V dropped 3 bases and J dropped 8 bases, with 17 bases sitting between them. Germline V gene lookup returns CDR1 SGHRS and CDR2 YFSETQ. CDR3 region: CASSWGGRAREKLFF. The CDR3 bases are TGCGCCAGCAGCTGGGGGGGCAGGGCTCGGGAAAAACTGTTTTTT.

About this clone: The sample carries other DNA sequences with the same CDR3. This CDR3 is CAISGQTNQPQHF. In nucleotides, the CDR3 is TGTGCCATCAGTGGACAGACCAATCAGCCCCAGCATTTT. The J gene is TRBJ1-5, the V gene TRBV10-3, with D maybe TRBD1 (5 bases). Germline V gene data show CDR1 as ENHRY and CDR2 as SYGVKD. V was trimmed by 4 bases and J by 3 bases, leaving 7 bases between them. CDR3 length: 13 amino acids.

The V gene is TRBV9, the J gene TRBJ2-1; D remains ambiguous. V lost 4 bases, J lost 10 bases, and 12 bases lay in between. Germline assignment: CDR1 SGDLS and CDR2 YYNGEE. The CDR3 has 12 residues. CDR3 nucleotides: TGTGCCAGCAGCCCCACGCGAGAGGAGCAGTTCTTC. Translating it yields CASSPTREEQFF.

J is TRBJ2-7 and V is TRBV5-4, with D maybe TRBD2 (5 bases). Germline lookup yields CDR1 SGHNT and CDR2 YYREEE (reference sequence). V lost 2 bases, J lost 1 base, and 13 bases lay in between. The CDR3 is 15 amino acids. The CDR3 is CASSLGADSSYEQYF. CDR3 in DNA: TGTGCCAGCAGCTTAGGAGCGGATTCTTCCTACGAGCAGTACTTC. The whole variable domain, filled in from reference TRBV5-4 and TRBJ2-7, reads ETGVTQSPTHLIKTRGQQVTLRCSSQSGHNTVSWYQQALGQGPQFIFQYYREEENGRGNFPPRFSGLQFPNYSSELNVNALELDDSALYLCASSLGADSSYEQYFGPGTRLTVT.

The chain has TRBV30 and TRBJ1-4; 9 bases line up with TRBD1. The V and J ends lost 3 bases and 8 bases, in that order; junction bases with no gene match: 13. CDR1 GTSNPN and CDR2 SVGIG come from the germline V gene (reference sequence). The CDR3 is 16 amino acids. For the CDR3, the DNA is TGTGCCTGGAGACCACCCGCACAGGGGGCAGACGAAAAACTGTTTTTT. This gives the protein CAWRPPAQGADEKLFF.

The rearrangement links TRBV6-6 to TRBJ2-7; D remains ambiguous. This CDR3 is built from 14 residues. Trimming removed 0 bases at V and 4 bases at J, with 10 bases between. Looked up from germline, CDR1 is MNHNY and CDR2 is SVGAGI (reference sequence). The CDR3 DNA is TGTGCCAGCAGTTACTCGGCAGGTATTTACGAGCAGTACTTC. It translates to CASSYSAGIYEQYF.

The genes are TRBV2 and TRBJ1-4; tentative D call: TRBD1 (5 bases). Between the trimmed V and J ends, which lost 3 bases and 8 bases, there was a span of 13 bases. Germline V CDR1 and CDR2: SNHLY, FYNNEI. The CDR3 extends over 14 amino acids. CDR3 coding DNA: TGTGCCAGCAGTGAGGAGTCAGGGCCCGAAAAACTGTTTTTT. The encoded protein is CASSEESGPEKLFF. The full variable domain, completed using reference TRBV2 and TRBJ1-4, is EPEVTQTPSHQVTQMGQEVILRCVPISNHLYFYWYRQILGQKVEFLVSFYNNEISEKSEIFDDQFSVERPDGSNFTLKIRSTKLEDSAMYFCASSEESGPEKLFFGSGTQLSVL.

J is TRBJ2-1 and V is TRBV5-4; 15 positions match TRBD2. This CDR3 has 16 residues. The V and J ends lost 3 bases and 7 bases, in that order; junction bases with no gene match: 5. Germline V gene data show CDR1 as SGHNT and CDR2 as YYREEE (reference sequence). DNA of the CDR3: TGTGCCAGCAGCTGGAGAGGGACTAGCGGGGGGAATGAGCAGTTCTTC. Its protein is CASSWRGTSGGNEQFF.

The genes are TRBV18 and TRBJ1-6; possibly TRBD1 for D (6 bases). Trimming removed 4 bases from V and 9 bases from J, with 13 bases in between. From germline, CDR1 is KGHSH and CDR2 LQKENI. The CDR3 has 14 amino acids. CDR3 region: CASSQDGGRSPLHF. Written as DNA, the CDR3 is TGTGCCAGCTCACAGGACGGGGGGCGTTCACCCCTCCACTTT.

This chain uses TRBV7-8 with TRBJ1-5; D is unclear. Germline V CDR1 and CDR2: SGHVS, FQNEAQ. Between the trimmed V and J ends, which lost 6 bases and 2 bases, there was a span of 11 bases. This CDR3 has 14 residues. The CDR3 protein is CASSSGVRNQPQHF. CDR3 in DNA: TGTGCCAGCAGTTCCGGTGTACGCAATCAGCCCCAGCATTTT.

The V call is TRBV7-9, the J call TRBJ2-2; TRBD1 agrees at 9 bases. Unmatched junction bases numbered 6, after V lost 8 bases and J lost 5 bases. CDR3 length equals 14 residues. Per germline, CDR1 SEHNR and CDR2 FQNEAQ (reference sequence). CDR3 nucleotides: TGTGCCAGCGGGGGACAGGGCGGAACCGGGGAGCTGTTTTTT. This codes for CASGGQGGTGELFF.

This rearrangement joins TRBV6-5 to TRBJ2-5, with TRBD2 as a possible D gene (5 bases). The end of the DNA is better explained by TRBJ2-7, so the J call may be wrong. This CDR3 spans 14 amino acids. Germline values: CDR1 MNHEY, CDR2 SVGAGI. This chain's CDR3 is CASSETGRVYEQYF. For the CDR3, the DNA is TGTGCCAGCAGTGAAACCGGGCGGGTCTACGAGCAGTACTTC.

The chain carries TRBV19 and TRBJ1-1; a possible D gene is TRBD1 (6 bases). V lost 10 bases to trimming and J lost 3 bases, with 15 bases between them. Germline V lookup: CDR1 LNHDA, CDR2 SQIVND (reference sequence). This CDR3 comprises 13 residues. The CDR3 DNA reads as TGTGCCACCTTAGGGCGGGGGCACACTGAAGCTTTCTTT. It codes for CATLGRGHTEAFF.

Worth noting for this clone: Other DNA sequences in the same sample also yield this CDR3. J is TRBJ1-6 and V is TRBV30; TRBD1 matches 7 bases. Trimming removed 0 bases from V and 5 bases from J; junction bases left unmatched: 1. The CDR3 spans 14 residues. The germline gives CDR1 GTSNPN, CDR2 SVGIG (reference sequence). The CDR3 DNA reads as TGTGCCTGGAGTGTTGGGACAGATAATTCACCCCTCCACTTT. It encodes CAWSVGTDNSPLHF.

The CDR3: CASSLAGGTDTQYF. In DNA, the CDR3 is TGTGCCAGCAGCTTGGCAGGGGGCACAGATACGCAGTATTTT. The gene calls are TRBV7-9 and TRBJ2-3; tentative D call: TRBD1 (6 bases). CDR1 is SEHNR, CDR2 FQNEAQ, per germline (reference sequence). The V end lost 3 bases, the J end lost 1 base, and 8 bases lay between the germline ends. The CDR3 totals 14 residues.

As for this clone: A much larger clone lies a single base off, so this may be a read error. The gene calls are TRBV9 and TRBJ2-2; 7 bases match TRBD1. Germline trimming cut 5 bases from V and 0 bases from J; bases unmatched to any gene: 1. Germline V gene lookup returns CDR1 SGDLS and CDR2 YYNGEE. This CDR3 has 14 residues. The CDR3 protein is CASRGQTNTGELFF. CDR3 nucleotides: TGTGCCAGCAGGGGACAGACGAACACCGGGGAGCTGTTTTTT. The complete variable domain, with remaining parts taken from reference TRBV9 and TRBJ2-2, reads DSGVTQTPKHLITATGQRVTLRCSPRSGDLSVYWYQQSLDQGLQFLIQYYNGEERAKGNILERFSAQQFPDLHSELNLSSLELGDSALYFCASRGQTNTGELFFGEGSRLTVL.

This clone was seen repeatedly, ten times or more. V gene TRBV4-3 combines with J gene TRBJ2-1; no clear D gene. Germline lookup yields CDR1 LGHNA and CDR2 YSLEER. The CDR3 loop spans 17 amino acids. Trimming left V 0 bases short and J 0 bases short, with 12 bases between. As DNA, the CDR3 is TGCGCCAGCAGCCAAGATTCGGCGGCCAGCTCCTACAATGAGCAGTTCTTC. Protein product: CASSQDSAASSYNEQFF.

V gene TRBV6-1 combines with J gene TRBJ2-1; a possible D gene is TRBD2 (6 bases). In germline, CDR1 is MNHNS, CDR2 SASEGT. V dropped 8 bases and J dropped 10 bases, with 15 bases sitting between them. The CDR3 has 12 amino acids. The CDR3 region is CASGGWRSEQFF. For the CDR3, the DNA is TGTGCCAGCGGGGGGTGGAGGTCAGAGCAGTTCTTC.

In DNA form, the CDR3 reads TGTGCCAGCAGCGGCCGAGGGGGATTTAACTATGGCTACACCTTC. Translating gives CASSGRGGFNYGYTF. The chain is built from TRBV9 and TRBJ1-2, with D tentatively TRBD1 (6 bases). V dropped 3 bases and J dropped 1 base, with 13 bases sitting between them. Germline values: CDR1 SGDLS, CDR2 YYNGEE. The CDR3 runs 15 residues.

A note on this clone: An end of the junction does not agree with germline; a read error may underlie this. The chain carries TRBV4-1 and TRBJ1-5; a weak D match, TRBD1 (6 bases). The germline V gene has CDR1 MGHRA and CDR2 YSYEKL. This CDR3 contains 16 residues. As DNA, the CDR3 is TGCGCCAGCAGCCAAGATCCCGGGACACCTAATCAGCCCCAGAATTTT. This encodes CASSQDPGTPNQPQNF.

The V and J genes are TRBV11-1 and TRBJ1-6, with 9 bases fitting TRBD1. The V segment lost 5 bases and the J segment 11 bases; nucleotides outside the gene matches: 7. There are 14 residues in the CDR3. The germline V gene encodes CDR1 SGHAT and CDR2 FQDESV (reference sequence). This CDR3 is CASSVPGQGAPLHF. The CDR3 DNA sequence: TGTGCCAGCAGCGTGCCGGGACAGGGTGCACCCCTCCACTTT.

This clone was seen only a few times. The V and J genes are TRBV2 and TRBJ2-1; D unresolved. CDR3 length: 15 residues. Germline CDR1 SNHLY, CDR2 FYNNEI. The V and J ends lost 2 bases and 4 bases respectively, with 12 bases between them. The CDR3 loop reads CASSEPVRRYNEQFF. DNA of the CDR3: TGTGCCAGCAGTGAACCAGTCAGGCGATACAATGAGCAGTTCTTC.

This clone was found once. The V gene is TRBV6-6, the J gene TRBJ1-3, with TRBD1 matching 11 bases. CDR1 is MNHNY, CDR2 SVGAGI, per germline (reference sequence). This CDR3 region has 16 residues. Unmatched junction bases numbered 8, after V lost 6 bases and J lost 4 bases. The CDR3 spells CASRSGQGARGNTIYF. The CDR3 DNA reads TGTGCCAGCAGGAGTGGACAGGGGGCGAGAGGAAACACCATATATTTT.

V is TRBV5-6 and J is TRBJ1-1; unclear D gene. Trimming cost V 2 bases and J 0 bases, with 11 bases left between them. The CDR3 has 15 residues. Germline V lookup: CDR1 SGHDT, CDR2 YYEEEE. CDR3: CASSFYAGLNTEAFF. The CDR3 DNA reads as TGTGCCAGCAGCTTCTATGCAGGCCTGAACACTGAAGCTTTCTTT.